Below, 2 T cell receptor beta chains from the same sample are listed, as sequenced in a study of human T cells and chemical hapten exposure. The time point is: pre-sensitization, week 0. Described treatment: therapeutic diphenylcyclopropenone sensitization with weekly scalp DPC. MiXCR was run by TCRdb on the RACE reads, yielding one entry per CDR3 protein. The table has about 350,000 distinct CDR3 sequences, about 5% seen once. The specimen was whole blood, collected in connection with sensitization to the hapten diphenylcyclopropenone (DPC). Receptor source: a woman aged 18-35 years with alopecia areata. Some clones in this sample may be carry-over from other donors' samples.

This clonotype has ten or more counts. The V call is TRBV6-2 or TRBV6-3, the J call TRBJ1-6, with D maybe TRBD1 (6 bases). The CDR3 spans 15 residues. CDR1 and CDR2 from the germline V gene are MNHEY and SVGEGT. Trimming shortened V by 4 bases and J by 3 bases, and 10 bases separated the two germline ends. The CDR3 nucleotides are TGTGCCAGCAGTTCCGGACAGATCTATAATTCACCCCTCCACTTT. As protein: CASSSGQIYNSPLHF.

V usage is TRBV5-4 and J usage is TRBJ1-2; 7 bases are shared with TRBD1. The germline V gene has CDR1 SGHNT and CDR2 YYREEE (reference sequence). With 5 bases clipped from V and 4 bases from J, the junction kept 11 bases outside the gene matches. CDR3 length: 15 residues. Here the CDR3 reads CASRGGAGGSYGYTF. CDR3 DNA sequence: TGTGCCAGCAGAGGAGGGGCAGGGGGATCCTATGGCTACACCTTC.